This T cell receptor beta chain is from a study of chemoradiotherapy in HPV16-positive cancers. General study findings and limits: Only two HPV16-positive patients supplied the functional HPV-specificity definition.

CDR3 length: 16 amino acids. The germline V gene has CDR1 SGDLS and CDR2 YYNGEE. V shed 0 bases, J shed 5 bases, and the junction held 7 bases outside the gene matches. A note on this clone: Antigen: not known.

Libraries were prepared by immunoSEQ multiplex PCR; TCRdb keeps only in-frame clonotypes and omits some of them. The top ten hold 3% to 4% of the sample, which has about 7,300 clones, 85% to 90% seen once. The V call is TRBV9, the J call TRBJ2-2, with TRBD2 matching over 7 bases. The sequence was collected from a human donor with HPV-associated anogenital cancer. This sample was taken from a patient who underwent chemoradiotherapy. CDR3 protein: CASSVERGSGTGELFF. CDR3 in DNA: TGTGCCAGCAGCGTAGAACGCGGGAGCGGTACCGGGGAGCTGTTTTTT.